Reported below is one TCR beta chain. Its specificity is unknown. At one end, the junction sequence differs from germline, possibly due to a read error. The CDR3 is 10 residues long. The V gene's germline CDR1 is SQVTM and CDR2 ANQGSEA. This sample is part of a study of T cell repertoires in cytomegalovirus infection. The wider study: The public TCR beta signatures pointed to both CMV infection and matching HLA type. Study results and limitations: HLA-C-restricted CMV clonotypes gave the most frequent clonotype in two of eight donors. Summed frequency of public TCR beta families distinguished CMV carriers with the relevant HLA.

TCRdb used MiXCR to reprocess the reads, holding one entry per CDR3 protein. The sample records 85,000 to 120,000 distinct CDR3 sequences, approximately 16% being singletons. The source of this sequence is a human donor in good health (CMV status not recorded). Some clones in this sample may be carry-over from other donors' samples. V and J are TRBV29-1 and TRBJ1-1; D ambiguous. Sequencing input: PBMCs. CDR3 protein: CSAWRSRIIF. The CDR3 DNA sequence: TGCAGCGCCTGGCGGAGCCGTATTATCTTT.